A single sample gave rise to the 7 T cell receptor beta chains below, sequenced in a study of shared clonotypes between healthy human individuals. Clones were read by immunoSEQ multiplex PCR, and TCRdb kept only the in-frame ones, dropping some. This sample has about 2,500,000 clones; roughly nine tenths occur once, and the top ten carry over 0.12%. The sequencing input was naive CD4+ T cells sorted from blood. This sample's subset: CD45RA+ positively selected. These receptors were obtained from a man younger than 30 in good health.

The chain has TRBV5-5 and TRBJ1-6; the match to TRBD1 covers 10 bases. The CDR3 contains 19 residues. The germline gives CDR1 SGHKS, CDR2 YYEKEE (reference sequence). Unmatched junction bases numbered 10, after V lost 4 bases and J lost 0 bases. The CDR3 sequence is CASSGGTGVKGSYNSPLHF. CDR3 in DNA: TGTGCCAGCAGCGGCGGGACAGGGGTTAAGGGCTCCTATAATTCACCCCTCCACTTT.

With respect to this clone: Being one base from a much bigger clone, this may be a read error. J is TRBJ1-1 and V is TRBV7-3, with D uncertain. There are 13 residues in the CDR3. V was cut by 2 bases and J by 1 base, with 5 bases left in between. Germline assignment: CDR1 SGHTA and CDR2 FQGTGA. CDR3 sequence: CASSLEGNTEAFF. Written as DNA, the CDR3 is TGTGCCAGCAGCTTAGAAGGGAACACTGAAGCTTTCTTT.

This chain connects TRBV5-1 to TRBJ2-5; TRBD1 matches 8 bases. Germline-derived CDR1 and CDR2 are SGHRS and YFSETQ. The ends lost 6 bases at V and 4 bases at J; junction bases unmatched: 11. This CDR3 region has 15 residues. The CDR3 loop is CASTFGSGGGETQYF. The CDR3 coding sequence is TGCGCCAGCACCTTCGGATCAGGGGGCGGAGAGACCCAGTACTTC.

As regards this clone: This sequence may be a read error, since a much larger clone differs from it by one base. The V and J genes are TRBV7-3 and TRBJ1-5, with D uncertain. V was clipped by 5 bases and J by 3 bases, with 5 bases between them. Germline CDR1 and CDR2: SGHTA and FQGTGA. The CDR3 covers 12 residues. The CDR3 spells CASSMDNQPQHF. The CDR3 DNA reads TGTGCCAGCAGCATGGACAATCAGCCCCAGCATTTT.

This chain's CDR3 is CASRSLGTGEQYF. DNA for the CDR3: TGTGCCAGTAGAAGTCTGGGAACGGGTGAGCAGTACTTC. The chain employs TRBV19 and TRBJ2-7; D is uncertain. Trimming left V 6 bases short and J 7 bases short, with 16 bases between. Per the germline V gene, CDR1 is LNHDA and CDR2 is SQIVND (reference sequence). This CDR3 region has 13 residues.

The rearrangement joins TRBV19 to TRBJ1-1; D uncertain. Looked up from germline, CDR1 is LNHDA and CDR2 is SQIVND (reference sequence). Trimming took 6 bases from V and 6 from J, leaving 14 bases between them. CDR3 length: 13 residues. As DNA, the CDR3 is TGTGCCAGTAGAACTACGACCGGGGCTGAAGCTTTCTTT. This encodes CASRTTTGAEAFF.

The chain uses TRBV7-8 and TRBJ2-5; D remains ambiguous. The CDR3 covers 11 residues. Germline CDR1 SGHVS, CDR2 FQNEAQ. Trimming cost V 4 bases and J 7 bases, with 7 bases left between them. The CDR3, as DNA: TGTGCCAGCAGCTCCGGTGGGACCCAGTACTTC. It specifies CASSSGGTQYF.